This T cell receptor beta chain comes out of a study of PD-1 blockade in classical Hodgkin lymphoma. Study in general: It was nivolumab at 3 mg/kg, given intravenously every 2 weeks, that patients received.

Overall study findings and caveats: Reports indicated that newly diagnosed patients had lower baseline TCR diversity than healthy donors did. Diversity in CD4+ TCRs, unlike that measured in CD8+ TCRs, had risen significantly by C4D1. What drove the repertoire differences, possibly disease activity or prior therapy, has not been defined.

Every patient relapsed after autologous stem cell transplantation, and brentuximab vedotin exposure varied. CDR1 is SGHDT and CDR2 is YYEEEE in the germline V gene. CDR3 size: 17 residues. V was cut by 4 bases and J by 2 bases, with 19 bases left in between. Using immunoSEQ multiplex PCR, the repertoire was profiled, and TCRdb retains in-frame clones only, with some absent. The table records about 13,000 clones, 82% of them present only once. In the case of this clone: Its antigen is currently unknown.

The sample in question was peripheral blood mononuclear cells (PBMCs), obtained at baseline. This receptor was obtained from a human donor with classical Hodgkin lymphoma. The J gene is TRBJ2-1, the V gene TRBV5-6; D perhaps matches TRBD2 (7 bases). The CDR3 sequence: CASSQLGGGAAYNEQFF. CDR3 sequence (DNA): TGTGCCAGCAGCCAGCTGGGTGGGGGGGCCGCCTACAATGAGCAGTTCTTC.